This TCR beta chain was sequenced for a study of blood T cell repertoires in COVID-19. The method was immunoSEQ multiplex PCR; TCRdb's version includes in-frame clones alone and lacks a portion of them. Of roughly 310,000 clones listed, under 95% are singletons. This clone was seen a single time. The CDR3 is 15 amino acids. Trimming cost V 4 bases and J 5 bases; bases outside gene matches: 9. CDR1 is SGHRS, CDR2 YFSETQ, per germline. What was sequenced was PBMCs or T cells enriched from blood (not recorded which). The chain couples TRBV5-1 to TRBJ2-3; TRBD2 matches 8 bases. This sequence originates from a man aged 60 to 75 who had recovered from COVID-19. CDR3 in amino acids: CASSPEAGAGDTQYF. For the CDR3, the DNA is TGCGCCAGCAGCCCAGAAGCGGGAGCAGGAGATACGCAGTATTTT. Looking up the rest from reference TRBV5-1 and TRBJ2-3 gives the full variable domain: KAGVTQTPRYLIKTRGQQVTLSCSPISGHRSVSWYQQTPGQGLQFLFEYFSETQRNKGNFPGRFSGRQFSNSRSEMNVSTLELGDSALYLCASSPEAGAGDTQYFGPGTRLTVL.